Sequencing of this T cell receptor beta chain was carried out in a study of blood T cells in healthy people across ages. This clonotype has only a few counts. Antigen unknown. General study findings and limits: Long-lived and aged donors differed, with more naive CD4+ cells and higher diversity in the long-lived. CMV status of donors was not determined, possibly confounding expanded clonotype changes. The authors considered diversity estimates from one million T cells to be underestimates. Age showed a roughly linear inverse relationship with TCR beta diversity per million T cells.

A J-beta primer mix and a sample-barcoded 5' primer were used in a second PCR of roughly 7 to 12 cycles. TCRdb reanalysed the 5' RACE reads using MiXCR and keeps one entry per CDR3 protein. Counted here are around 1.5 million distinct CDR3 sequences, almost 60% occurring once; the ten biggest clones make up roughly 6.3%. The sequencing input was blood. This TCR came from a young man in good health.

The CDR3 loop is CATGGWYIHEQYF. CDR3 DNA: TGTGCCACGGGAGGCTGGTACATCCACGAGCAGTACTTC. J is TRBJ2-7 and V is TRBV21-1; the table gives TRBD2 as D, unverified against the DNA. TRBV21-1 is designated a pseudogene. The CDR3 length is 13 residues.